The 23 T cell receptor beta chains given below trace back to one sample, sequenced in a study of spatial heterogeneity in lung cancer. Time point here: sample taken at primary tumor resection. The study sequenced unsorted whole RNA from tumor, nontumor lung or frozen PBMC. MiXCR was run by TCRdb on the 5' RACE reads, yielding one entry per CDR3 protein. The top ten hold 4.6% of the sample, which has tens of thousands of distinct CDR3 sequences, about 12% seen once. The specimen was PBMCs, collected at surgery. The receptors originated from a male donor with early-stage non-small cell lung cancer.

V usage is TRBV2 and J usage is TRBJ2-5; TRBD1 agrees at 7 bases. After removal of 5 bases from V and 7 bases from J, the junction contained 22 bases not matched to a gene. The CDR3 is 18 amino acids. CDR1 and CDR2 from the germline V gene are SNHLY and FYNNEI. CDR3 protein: CASSSLVPRQGGFGTQYF. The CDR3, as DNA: TGTGCCAGCAGTTCCTTAGTTCCACGACAGGGCGGTTTTGGGACCCAGTACTTC.

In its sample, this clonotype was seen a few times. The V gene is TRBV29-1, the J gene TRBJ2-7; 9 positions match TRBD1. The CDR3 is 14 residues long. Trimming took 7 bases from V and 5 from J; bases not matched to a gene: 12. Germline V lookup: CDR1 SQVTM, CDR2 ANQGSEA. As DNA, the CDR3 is TGCAGCGCCGTGGGACAGGGATTCATCCACGAGCAGTACTTC. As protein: CSAVGQGFIHEQYF.

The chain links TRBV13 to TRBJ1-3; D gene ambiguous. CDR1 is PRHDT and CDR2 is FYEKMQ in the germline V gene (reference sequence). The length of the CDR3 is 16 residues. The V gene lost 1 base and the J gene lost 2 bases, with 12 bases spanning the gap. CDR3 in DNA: TGTGCCAGCAGCTTAGTCCGTCGGGCCCCTGGAAACACCATATATTTT. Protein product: CASSLVRRAPGNTIYF.

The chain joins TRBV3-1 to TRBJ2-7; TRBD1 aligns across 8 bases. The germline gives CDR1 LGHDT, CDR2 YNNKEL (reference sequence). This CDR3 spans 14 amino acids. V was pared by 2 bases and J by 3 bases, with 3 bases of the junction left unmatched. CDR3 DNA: TGTGCCAGCAGCCAATCTGACAGGGGCTACGAGCAGTACTTC. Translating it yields CASSQSDRGYEQYF.

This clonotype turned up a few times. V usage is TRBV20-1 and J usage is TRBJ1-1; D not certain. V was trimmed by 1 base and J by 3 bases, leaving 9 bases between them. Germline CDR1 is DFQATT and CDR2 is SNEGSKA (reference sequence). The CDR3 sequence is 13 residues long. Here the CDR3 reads CSARVEGYTEAFF. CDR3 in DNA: TGCAGTGCTAGAGTTGAAGGGTACACTGAAGCTTTCTTT.

For the CDR3, the DNA is TGTGCCACCAGTAAAACAGGCGCCGGCGGGGAGCTGTTTTTT. It translates to CATSKTGAGGELFF. The gene calls are TRBV24-1 and TRBJ2-2; TRBD1 is a possible D gene (5 bases). The CDR3 has 14 amino acids. Deletions cut 6 bases from V and 7 bases from J, with 14 bases between. CDR1 is KGHDR, CDR2 SFDVKD, per germline.

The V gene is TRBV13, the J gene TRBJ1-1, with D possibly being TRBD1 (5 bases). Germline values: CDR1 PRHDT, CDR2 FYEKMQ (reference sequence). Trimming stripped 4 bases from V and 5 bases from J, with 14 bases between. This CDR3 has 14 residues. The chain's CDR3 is CASSSREPRTEAFF. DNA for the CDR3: TGTGCCAGCAGCTCCAGGGAGCCGCGGACTGAAGCTTTCTTT.

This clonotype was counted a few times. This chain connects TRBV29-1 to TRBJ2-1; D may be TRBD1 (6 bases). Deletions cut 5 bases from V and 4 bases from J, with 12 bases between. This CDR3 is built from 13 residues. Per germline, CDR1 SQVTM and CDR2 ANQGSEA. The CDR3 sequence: CSVSGTLYNEQFF. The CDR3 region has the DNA TGCAGCGTTTCCGGGACACTTTACAATGAGCAGTTCTTC.

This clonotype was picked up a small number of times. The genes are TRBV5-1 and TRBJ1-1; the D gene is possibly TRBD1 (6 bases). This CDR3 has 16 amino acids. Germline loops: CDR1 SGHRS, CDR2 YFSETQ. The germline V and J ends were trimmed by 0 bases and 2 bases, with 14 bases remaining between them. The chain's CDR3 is CASSLGPGQINTEAFF. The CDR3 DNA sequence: TGCGCCAGCAGCTTGGGTCCGGGACAAATTAACACTGAAGCTTTCTTT.

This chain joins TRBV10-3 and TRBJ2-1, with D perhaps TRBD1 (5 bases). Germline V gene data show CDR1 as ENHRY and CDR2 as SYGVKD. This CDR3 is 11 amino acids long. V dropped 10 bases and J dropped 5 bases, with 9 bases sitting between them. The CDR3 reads CATGPDNEQFF. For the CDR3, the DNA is TGTGCCACAGGGCCAGACAATGAGCAGTTCTTC.

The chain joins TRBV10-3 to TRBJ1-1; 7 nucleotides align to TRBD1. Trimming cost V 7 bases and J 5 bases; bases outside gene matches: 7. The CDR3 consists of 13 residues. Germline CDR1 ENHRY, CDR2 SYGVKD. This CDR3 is CAITPTGFTEAFF. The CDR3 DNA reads TGTGCCATCACACCGACAGGGTTTACTGAAGCTTTCTTT.

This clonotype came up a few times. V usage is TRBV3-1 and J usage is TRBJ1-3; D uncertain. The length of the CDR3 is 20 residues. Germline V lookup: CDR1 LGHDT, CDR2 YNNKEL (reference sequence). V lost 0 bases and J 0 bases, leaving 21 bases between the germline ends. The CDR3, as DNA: TGTGCCAGCAGCCAAGATCGCTTTGGGTCAGGCCTTCGCTCTGGAAACACCATATATTTT. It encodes CASSQDRFGSGLRSGNTIYF.

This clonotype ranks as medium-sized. The CDR3 spells CSARGGKSSYEQYF. The CDR3 region has the DNA TGCAGTGCTAGAGGCGGAAAAAGCTCCTACGAGCAGTACTTC. This rearrangement joins TRBV20-1 to TRBJ2-7; no clear D gene. The CDR3 length is 14 residues. CDR1 is DFQATT, CDR2 SNEGSKA, per germline (reference sequence). V lost 1 base to trimming and J lost 0 bases, with 10 bases between them.

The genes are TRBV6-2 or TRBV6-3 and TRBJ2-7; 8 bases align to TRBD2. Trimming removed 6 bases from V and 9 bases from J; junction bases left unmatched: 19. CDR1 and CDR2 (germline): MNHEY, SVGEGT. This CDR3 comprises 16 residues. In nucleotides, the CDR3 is TGTGCCAGCAGCTACCCGTTAAGCGGGGGTCCCTCGGGGCAGTACTTC. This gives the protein CASSYPLSGGPSGQYF.

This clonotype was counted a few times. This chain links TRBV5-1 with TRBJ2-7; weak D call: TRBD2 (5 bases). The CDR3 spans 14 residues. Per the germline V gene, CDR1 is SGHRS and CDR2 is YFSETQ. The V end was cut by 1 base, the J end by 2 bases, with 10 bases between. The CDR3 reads CASSLSPGTYEQYF. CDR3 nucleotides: TGCGCCAGCAGCTTGTCGCCGGGAACCTACGAGCAGTACTTC. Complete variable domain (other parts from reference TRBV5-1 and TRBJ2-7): KAGVTQTPRYLIKTRGQQVTLSCSPISGHRSVSWYQQTPGQGLQFLFEYFSETQRNKGNFPGRFSGRQFSNSRSEMNVSTLELGDSALYLCASSLSPGTYEQYFGPGTRLTVT.

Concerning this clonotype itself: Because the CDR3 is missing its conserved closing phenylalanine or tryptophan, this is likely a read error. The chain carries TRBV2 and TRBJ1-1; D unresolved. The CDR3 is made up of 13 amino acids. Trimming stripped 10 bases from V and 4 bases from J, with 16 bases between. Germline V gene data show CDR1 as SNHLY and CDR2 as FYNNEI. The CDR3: CANLLTGSTEAFC. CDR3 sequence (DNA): TGTGCCAACCTTCTCACGGGGTCCACTGAAGCTTTCTGT.

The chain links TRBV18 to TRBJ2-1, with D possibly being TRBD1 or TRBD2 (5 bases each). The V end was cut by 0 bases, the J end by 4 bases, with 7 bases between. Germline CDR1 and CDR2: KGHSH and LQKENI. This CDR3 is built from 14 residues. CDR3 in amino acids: CASSPPGEYNEQFF. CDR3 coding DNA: TGTGCCAGCTCACCACCGGGGGAATACAATGAGCAGTTCTTC. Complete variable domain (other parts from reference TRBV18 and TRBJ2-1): NAGVMQNPRHLVRRRGQEARLRCSPMKGHSHVYWYRQLPEEGLKFMVYLQKENIIDESGMPKERFSAEFPKEGPSILRIQQVVRGDSAAYFCASSPPGEYNEQFFGPGTRLTVL.

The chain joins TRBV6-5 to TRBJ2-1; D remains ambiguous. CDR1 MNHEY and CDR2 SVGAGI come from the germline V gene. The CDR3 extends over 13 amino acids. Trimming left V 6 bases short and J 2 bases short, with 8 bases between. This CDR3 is CASSPSAYNEQFF. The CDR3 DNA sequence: TGTGCCAGCAGCCCCTCCGCCTACAATGAGCAGTTCTTC.

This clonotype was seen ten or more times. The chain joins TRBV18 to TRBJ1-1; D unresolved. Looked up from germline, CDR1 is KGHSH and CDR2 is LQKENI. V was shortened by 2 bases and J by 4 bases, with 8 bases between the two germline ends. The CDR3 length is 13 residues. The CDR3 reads CASSPSTTTEAFF. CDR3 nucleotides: TGTGCCAGCTCACCAAGCACAACCACTGAAGCTTTCTTT. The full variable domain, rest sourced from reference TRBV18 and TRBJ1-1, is NAGVMQNPRHLVRRRGQEARLRCSPMKGHSHVYWYRQLPEEGLKFMVYLQKENIIDESGMPKERFSAEFPKEGPSILRIQQVVRGDSAAYFCASSPSTTTEAFFGQGTRLTVV.

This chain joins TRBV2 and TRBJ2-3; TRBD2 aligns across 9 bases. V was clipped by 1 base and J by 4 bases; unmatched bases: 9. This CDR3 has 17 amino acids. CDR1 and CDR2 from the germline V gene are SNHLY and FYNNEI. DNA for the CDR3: TGTGCCAGCAGTGAAGAGGGCGGGAGGGCCCAGCCAGATACGCAGTATTTT. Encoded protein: CASSEEGGRAQPDTQYF.

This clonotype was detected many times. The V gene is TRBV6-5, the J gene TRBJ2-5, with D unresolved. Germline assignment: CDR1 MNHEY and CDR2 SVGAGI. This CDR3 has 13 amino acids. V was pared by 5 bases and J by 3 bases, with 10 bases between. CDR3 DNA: TGTGCCAGCAGTCCCCGAAGGGAAGAGACCCAGTACTTC. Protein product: CASSPRREETQYF.

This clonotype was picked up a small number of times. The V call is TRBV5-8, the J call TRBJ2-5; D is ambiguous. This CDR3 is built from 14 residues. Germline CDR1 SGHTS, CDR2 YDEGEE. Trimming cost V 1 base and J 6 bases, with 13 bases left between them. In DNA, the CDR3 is TGTGCCAGCAGCTTGAGAGTAAGGGAAAAGACCCAGTACTTC. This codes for CASSLRVREKTQYF. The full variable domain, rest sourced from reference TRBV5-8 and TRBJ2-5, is EAGVTQSPTHLIKTRGQQATLRCSPISGHTSVYWYQQALGLGLQFLLWYDEGEERNRGNFPPRFSGRQFPNYSSELNVNALELEDSALYLCASSLRVREKTQYFGPGTRLLVL.

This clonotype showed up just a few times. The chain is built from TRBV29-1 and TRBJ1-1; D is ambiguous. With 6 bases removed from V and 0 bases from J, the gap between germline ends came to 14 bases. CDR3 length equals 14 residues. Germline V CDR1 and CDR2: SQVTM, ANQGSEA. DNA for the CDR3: TGCAGCGTGCGTCACGGCTCCTTGAACACTGAAGCTTTCTTT. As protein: CSVRHGSLNTEAFF.